Below, 25 T cell receptor beta chains from the same sample are listed, as sequenced in a study of CD8 T cells in ankylosing spondylitis. TCRdb re-called the 5' RACE reads with MiXCR, one entry per CDR3 protein. Of roughly 350,000 distinct CDR3 sequences detected, 7% to 9% appear once; the ten largest clones hold 13% to 15%. Their recognized antigens are unknown. Points from the study as a whole: Seemingly characteristic of ankylosing spondylitis blood was a TCR beta motif consisting of 7 or 8 highly homologous variants.

Sequencing was performed on blood, either unsorted or a sorted T cell fraction (not recorded which). The origin of the receptors is a male donor with ankylosing spondylitis.

Only a few counts were recorded for this clonotype. The chain carries TRBV6-5 and TRBJ2-2; the D is unclear. V was pared by 1 base and J by 3 bases, with 12 bases between. This CDR3 has 16 amino acids. Germline CDR1 reads MNHEY; CDR2 reads SVGAGI. For the CDR3, the DNA is TGTGCCAGCAGTTACTTCTGGGTCCCTGACACCGGGGAGCTGTTTTTT. Protein product: CASSYFWVPDTGELFF.

J is TRBJ1-2 and V is TRBV20-1; D is possibly TRBD1 (6 bases). This CDR3 contains 12 residues. Trimming shortened V by 3 bases and J by 6 bases, and 11 bases separated the two germline ends. Germline V gives CDR1 DFQATT, CDR2 SNEGSKA (reference sequence). As DNA, the CDR3 is TGCAGTGCTAGTAACGACAGGAATGGCTACACCTTC. This encodes CSASNDRNGYTF.

The CDR3 region is CASSYETRYNEQFF. In nucleotides, the CDR3 is TGTGCCAGCAGTTACGAGACTAGATACAATGAGCAGTTCTTC. The V call is TRBV6-5, the J call TRBJ2-1, with D possibly being TRBD2 (6 bases). V lost 2 bases and J lost 4, with 9 bases in between. This CDR3 has 14 residues. Germline CDR1 reads MNHEY; CDR2 reads SVGAGI.

This sequence joins TRBV12-3 or TRBV12-4 and TRBJ2-1, with TRBD2 matching 8 bases. This CDR3 is built from 16 residues. Unmatched junction bases numbered 10, after V lost 3 bases and J lost 6 bases. In nucleotides, the CDR3 is TGTGCCAGCAGTTTCGGAGCGGGAGATTACGGCAATGAGCAGTTCTTC. It codes for CASSFGAGDYGNEQFF.

This clonotype was seen at least ten times. The chain carries TRBV12-3 or TRBV12-4 and TRBJ2-5; no firm D call. There are 13 residues in the CDR3. Trimming removed 3 bases at V and 1 base at J, with 6 bases between. In DNA, the CDR3 is TGTGCCAGCAGTTTTGGCGTCCAAGAGACCCAGTACTTC. Translation: CASSFGVQETQYF.

The V call is TRBV27, the J call TRBJ2-5; 9 bases map to TRBD1. In germline, CDR1 is MNHEY, CDR2 SMNVEV (reference sequence). The CDR3 runs 12 residues. V lost 5 bases to trimming and J lost 7 bases; unmatched junction nucleotides: 2. CDR3 protein: CASSRTGATQYF. The CDR3 DNA sequence: TGTGCCAGCAGTCGGACAGGGGCGACCCAGTACTTC.

There are a few counts of this clonotype. The V call is TRBV19, the J call TRBJ2-7; D uncertain. Trimming stripped 3 bases from V and 4 bases from J, with 10 bases between. The germline V gene encodes CDR1 LNHDA and CDR2 SQIVND (reference sequence). The CDR3 is 13 residues long. The CDR3 sequence is CASSIRSQYEQYF. The DNA for the CDR3 is TGTGCCAGTAGTATCCGCAGCCAATACGAGCAGTACTTC.

The rearrangement joins TRBV9 to TRBJ2-5; D is unresolved. The germline V gene encodes CDR1 SGDLS and CDR2 YYNGEE. The germline V and J ends were trimmed by 4 bases and 5 bases, with 15 bases remaining between them. The CDR3 is 14 residues long. The CDR3 reads CASSIHTFGETQYF. The CDR3 region has the DNA TGTGCCAGCAGCATTCATACGTTTGGCGAGACCCAGTACTTC.

The sample holds a few counts of this clonotype. The V call is TRBV11-1, the J call TRBJ2-2, with D perhaps assigned TRBD1 or TRBD2 (7 bases each). With 6 bases removed from V and 0 bases from J, the gap between germline ends came to 23 bases. Germline CDR1 is SGHAT and CDR2 is FQDESV (reference sequence). This CDR3 spans 19 amino acids. The chain's CDR3 is CASSPGRGLGQSNTGELFF. CDR3 bases: TGTGCCAGCAGTCCCGGGCGGGGGCTGGGACAGTCGAACACCGGGGAGCTGTTTTTT.

This clonotype has more than one count but fewer than ten. The chain has TRBV18 and TRBJ2-7; D tentatively reads TRBD1 or TRBD2 (5 bases each). Trimming pared 3 bases from V and 3 bases from J, leaving 6 bases between. The CDR3 consists of 12 residues. Germline V lookup: CDR1 KGHSH, CDR2 LQKENI. The CDR3 nucleotides read TGTGCCAGCTCACCGGGGGACTACGAGCAGTACTTC. Amino acid sequence: CASSPGDYEQYF.

The DNA of the CDR3 is TGTGCCAGCAGCCGCGACGGGAGCGCCTCCGAGCAGTACTTC. This encodes CASSRDGSASEQYF. V gene TRBV11-2 combines with J gene TRBJ2-7, with D maybe TRBD2 (6 bases). Trimming left V 5 bases short and J 6 bases short, with 17 bases between. Germline V gene sequence: CDR1 SGHAT, CDR2 FQNNGV. CDR3 length: 14 amino acids.

The chain uses TRBV12-3 or TRBV12-4 and TRBJ2-1; D might be TRBD1 (5 bases). The CDR3 spans 12 residues. Trimming left V 8 bases short and J 5 bases short, with 10 bases between. CDR3 DNA sequence: TGTGCCAGCGCCAGGGCGAACAATGAGCAGTTCTTC. It encodes CASARANNEQFF.

This clonotype was picked up a small number of times. The chain couples TRBV5-1 to TRBJ2-3, with 8 bases fitting TRBD2. V gave up 4 bases and J gave up 6 bases; unmatched junction bases: 10. CDR1 is SGHRS and CDR2 is YFSETQ in the germline V gene. CDR3 size: 15 residues. The CDR3 DNA is TGCGCCAGCAGCGATAGCGGGACTGGTTGGGATACGCAGTATTTT. Protein product: CASSDSGTGWDTQYF.

The rearrangement joins TRBV5-1 to TRBJ2-1, with TRBD2 matching 11 bases. This CDR3 has 14 amino acids. Germline V gene data show CDR1 as SGHRS and CDR2 as YFSETQ. The junction had 4 bases not matched to a gene; V was cut back by 6 bases and J by 5 bases. CDR3: CASIGLAGHNEQFF. The CDR3 nucleotides are TGCGCCAGCATCGGACTAGCGGGCCACAATGAGCAGTTCTTC.

The CDR3 sequence: CASSLQSGANVLTF. CDR3 sequence (DNA): TGTGCCAGCAGCTTACAGTCTGGGGCCAACGTCCTGACTTTC. V gene TRBV11-3 combines with J gene TRBJ2-6; unclear D gene. The germline CDR1 and CDR2 sequences are SGHNT and YENEEA. The CDR3 has 14 amino acids. With 2 bases removed from V and 1 base from J, the gap between germline ends came to 3 bases.

The chain joins TRBV20-1 to TRBJ2-1; D is ambiguous. This CDR3 comprises 13 residues. Per the germline V gene, CDR1 is DFQATT and CDR2 is SNEGSKA (reference sequence). The V gene lost 5 bases and the J gene lost 6 bases, with 14 bases spanning the gap. The CDR3, as DNA: TGCAGTGCTCCCGCACCCGCTCCCAATGAGCAGTTCTTC. Translated: CSAPAPAPNEQFF.

A few counts support this clonotype. V gene TRBV6-5 combines with J gene TRBJ2-5, with a weak D call TRBD1 (6 bases). This CDR3 is built from 14 residues. V was trimmed by 0 bases and J by 5 bases, leaving 10 bases between them. The V gene's germline CDR1 is MNHEY and CDR2 SVGAGI. The CDR3 reads CASSYSWGPETQYF. The CDR3 nucleotides are TGTGCCAGCAGTTACTCATGGGGGCCTGAGACCCAGTACTTC.

This clonotype was seen a few times. The J gene is TRBJ2-5, the V gene TRBV7-3; the match to TRBD1 covers 9 bases. The CDR3 has 16 amino acids. CDR1 and CDR2 from the germline V gene are SGHTA and FQGTGA. The junction had 6 bases not matched to a gene; V was cut back by 2 bases and J by 2 bases. The CDR3 region has the DNA TGTGCCAGCAGCTTAGGGCCGGGACAGGGACAAGAGACCCAGTACTTC. Translated, it gives CASSLGPGQGQETQYF.

This clonotype was seen a few times. The chain carries TRBV20-1 and TRBJ2-1, with TRBD2 identical over 11 bases. The CDR3 loop spans 15 amino acids. Germline V gene lookup returns CDR1 DFQATT and CDR2 SNEGSKA (reference sequence). V shed 5 bases, J shed 1 base, and the junction held 4 bases outside the gene matches. The CDR3 region is CSAGGLAGSYNEQFF. The CDR3 DNA reads TGCAGTGCTGGAGGACTAGCGGGTTCCTACAATGAGCAGTTCTTC.

This clonotype was seen ten or more times. V gene TRBV20-1 combines with J gene TRBJ2-7, with TRBD2 identical over 7 bases. J lost 0 bases, V lost 6 bases, and 5 bases had no gene match. The CDR3 spans 13 residues. Germline V gene sequence: CDR1 DFQATT, CDR2 SNEGSKA (reference sequence). CDR3 sequence (DNA): TGCAGTGCCCGAAGCGGGAACTCCTACGAGCAGTACTTC. Protein: CSARSGNSYEQYF.

This chain links TRBV5-8 with TRBJ2-5; 11 bases line up with TRBD2. Looked up from germline, CDR1 is SGHTS and CDR2 is YDEGEE. With 5 bases clipped from V and 4 bases from J, the junction kept 13 bases outside the gene matches. This CDR3 contains 17 residues. CDR3 in DNA: TGTGCCAGCAGGCTAGCGGGAGGTGTACTCCTTGGAGAGACCCAGTACTTC. Translating it yields CASRLAGGVLLGETQYF.

This clonotype appeared a few times. The chain is built from TRBV28 and TRBJ2-1, with D possibly TRBD1 on 6 matching bases. V lost 6 bases and J 3 bases, leaving 18 bases between the germline ends. Germline-derived CDR1 and CDR2 are MDHEN and SYDVKM. The CDR3 length is 16 residues. The CDR3 is CASSKNTGLGYNEQFF. Here the CDR3 DNA reads TGTGCCAGCAGCAAAAATACAGGGCTGGGCTACAATGAGCAGTTCTTC.

This chain links TRBV7-2 with TRBJ2-1; possible D gene TRBD1, 6 bases. CDR1 is SGHTA, CDR2 FQGNSA, per germline. V shed 1 base and J shed 6 bases, with 13 bases lying between them. The CDR3 is 15 residues long. The DNA of the CDR3 is TGTGCCAGCAGCTTAGAGTGGCAGGGGATCAATGAGCAGTTCTTC. It encodes CASSLEWQGINEQFF.

This clonotype was found many times. This rearrangement joins TRBV24-1 to TRBJ1-2, with D uncertain. The V and J ends lost 4 bases and 8 bases respectively, with 10 bases between them. Per germline, CDR1 KGHDR and CDR2 SFDVKD. The CDR3 has 12 residues. CDR3 nucleotide sequence: TGTGCCACCAGTGACCCCGACGGGGGCTACACCTTC. Translated: CATSDPDGGYTF.

This clonotype was seen a handful of times. CDR3: CASSLETVGEQFF. The CDR3 coding sequence is TGCGCCAGCAGCTTGGAAACCGTGGGTGAGCAGTTCTTC. The V and J genes are TRBV5-1 and TRBJ2-1; D is undetermined. Germline V gene data show CDR1 as SGHRS and CDR2 as YFSETQ. The V and J ends lost 0 bases and 9 bases respectively, with 10 bases between them. The CDR3 extends over 13 amino acids.